Below, one T cell receptor (beta chain) is given with its context. The record originates from a study of cytomegalovirus exposure and HLA in healthy donors. This CDR3 is built from 13 residues. Per the germline V gene, CDR1 is MNHEY and CDR2 is SVGAGI. Deletions cut 0 bases from V and 8 bases from J, with 10 bases between. This PCR relied on a set of 60 Vbeta primers and 13 Jbeta primers. Libraries were prepared by immunoSEQ multiplex PCR; TCRdb keeps only in-frame clonotypes and omits some of them. This table holds 170,000 or so clones, about 80% found once. This chain joins TRBV6-5 and TRBJ1-2, with unresolved D. The receptor's source is a woman between 45 and 65 years old in good health and CMV-seronegative. The sample comprised PBMCs. CDR3 protein: CASSYSSGRGYTF. DNA of the CDR3: TGTGCCAGCAGTTACTCCTCGGGGAGGGGCTACACCTTC.